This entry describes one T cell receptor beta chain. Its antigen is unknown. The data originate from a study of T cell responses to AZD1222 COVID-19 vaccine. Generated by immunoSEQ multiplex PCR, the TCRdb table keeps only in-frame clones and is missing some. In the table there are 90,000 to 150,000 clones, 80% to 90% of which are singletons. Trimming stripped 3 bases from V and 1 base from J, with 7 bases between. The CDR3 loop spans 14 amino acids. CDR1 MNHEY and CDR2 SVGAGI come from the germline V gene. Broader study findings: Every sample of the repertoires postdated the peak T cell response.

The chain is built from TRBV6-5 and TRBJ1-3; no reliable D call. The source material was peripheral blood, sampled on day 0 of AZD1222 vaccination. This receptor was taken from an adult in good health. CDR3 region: CASSYSRSGNTIYF. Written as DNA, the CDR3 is TGTGCCAGCAGTTATTCCAGGTCTGGAAACACCATATATTTT.